This T cell receptor (beta chain) was retrieved from a study of blood T cell repertoires in COVID-19. This clone occurred many times. Method: immunoSEQ multiplex PCR; TCRdb's copy keeps in-frame clones and lacks some. Here the sample spans tens of thousands of clones, roughly four fifths being singletons. The CDR3 runs to 13 residues. Unmatched junction bases numbered 4, after V lost 4 bases and J lost 6 bases. Germline lookup yields CDR1 SGHKS and CDR2 YYEKEE (reference sequence). This TCR came from a man aged 60 to 69 with COVID-19, enrolled during active disease. This rearrangement joins TRBV5-5 to TRBJ1-5; 7 bases are shared with TRBD1. Sequenced sample: peripheral blood. The CDR3 region is CASSDTGVQPQHF. For the CDR3, the DNA is TGTGCCAGCAGCGATACAGGGGTTCAGCCCCAGCATTTT.